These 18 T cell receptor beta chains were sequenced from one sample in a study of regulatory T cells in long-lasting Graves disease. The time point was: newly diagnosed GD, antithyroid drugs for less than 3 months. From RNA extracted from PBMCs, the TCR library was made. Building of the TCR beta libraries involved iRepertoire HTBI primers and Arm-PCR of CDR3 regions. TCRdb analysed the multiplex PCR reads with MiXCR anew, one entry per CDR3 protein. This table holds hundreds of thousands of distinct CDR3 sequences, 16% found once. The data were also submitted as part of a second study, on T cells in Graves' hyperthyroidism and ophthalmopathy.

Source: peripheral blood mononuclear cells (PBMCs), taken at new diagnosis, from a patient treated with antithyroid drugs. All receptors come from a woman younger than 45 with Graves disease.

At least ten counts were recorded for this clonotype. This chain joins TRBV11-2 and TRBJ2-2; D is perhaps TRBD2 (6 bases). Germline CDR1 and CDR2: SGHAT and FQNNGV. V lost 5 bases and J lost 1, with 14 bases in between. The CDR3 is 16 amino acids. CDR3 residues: CASSPGGLLNTGELFF. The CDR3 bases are TGTGCCAGCAGCCCTGGGGGACTCCTGAACACCGGGGAGCTGTTTTTT. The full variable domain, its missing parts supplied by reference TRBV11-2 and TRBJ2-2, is EAGVAQSPRYKIIEKRQSVAFWCNPISGHATLYWYQQILGQGPKLLIQFQNNGVVDDSQLPKDRFSAERLKGVDSTLKIQPAKLEDSAVYLCASSPGGLLNTGELFFGEGSRLTVL.

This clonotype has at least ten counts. CDR3 sequence: CASSQGGAANTEAFF. The CDR3 nucleotides are TGTGCCAGCAGCCAAGGAGGGGCGGCGAACACTGAAGCTTTCTTT. V gene TRBV2 combines with J gene TRBJ1-1; the D gene is possibly TRBD1 (5 bases). The CDR3 contains 15 residues. From germline, CDR1 is SNHLY and CDR2 FYNNEI. The V and J ends lost 6 bases and 1 base respectively, with 15 bases between them.

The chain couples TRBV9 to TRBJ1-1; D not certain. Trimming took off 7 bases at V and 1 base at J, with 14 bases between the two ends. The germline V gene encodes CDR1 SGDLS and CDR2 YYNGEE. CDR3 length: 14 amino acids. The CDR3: CASVFGVGNTEAFF. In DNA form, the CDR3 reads TGTGCCAGCGTCTTCGGGGTAGGGAACACTGAAGCTTTCTTT.

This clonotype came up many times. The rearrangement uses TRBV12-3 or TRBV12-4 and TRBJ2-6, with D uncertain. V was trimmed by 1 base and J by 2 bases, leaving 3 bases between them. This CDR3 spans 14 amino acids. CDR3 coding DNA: TGTGCCAGCAGTTTAGGGGCTGGGGCCAACGTCCTGACTTTC. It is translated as CASSLGAGANVLTF.

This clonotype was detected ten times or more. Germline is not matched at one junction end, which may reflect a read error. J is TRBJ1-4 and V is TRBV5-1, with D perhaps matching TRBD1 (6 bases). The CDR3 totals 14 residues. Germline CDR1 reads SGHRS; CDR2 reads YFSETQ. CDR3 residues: CASSPGQASEKLFF. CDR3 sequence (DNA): TGTGCCAGCAGCCCGGGACAAGCGAGTGAAAAACTGTTTTTT.

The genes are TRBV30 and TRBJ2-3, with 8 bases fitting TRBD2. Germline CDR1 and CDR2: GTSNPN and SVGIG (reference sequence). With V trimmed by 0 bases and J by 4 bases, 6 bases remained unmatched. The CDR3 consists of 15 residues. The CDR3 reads CAWSVGSGSADTQYF. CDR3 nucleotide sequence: TGTGCCTGGAGTGTTGGGAGCGGGAGTGCAGATACGCAGTATTTT.

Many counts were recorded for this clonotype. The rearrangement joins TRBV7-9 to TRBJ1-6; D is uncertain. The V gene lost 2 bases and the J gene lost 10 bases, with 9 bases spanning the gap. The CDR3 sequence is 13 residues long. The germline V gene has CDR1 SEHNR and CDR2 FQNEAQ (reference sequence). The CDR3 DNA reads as TGTGCCAGCAGCTTAATCGACTTCTCACCCCTCCACTTT. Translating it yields CASSLIDFSPLHF.

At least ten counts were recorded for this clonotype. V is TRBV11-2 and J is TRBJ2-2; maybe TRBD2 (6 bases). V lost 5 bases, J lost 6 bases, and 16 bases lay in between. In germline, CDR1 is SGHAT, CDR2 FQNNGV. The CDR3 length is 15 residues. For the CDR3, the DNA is TGTGCCAGCAGCCTGGCGGGGTTATGGGCCGGGGAGCTGTTTTTT. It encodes CASSLAGLWAGELFF.

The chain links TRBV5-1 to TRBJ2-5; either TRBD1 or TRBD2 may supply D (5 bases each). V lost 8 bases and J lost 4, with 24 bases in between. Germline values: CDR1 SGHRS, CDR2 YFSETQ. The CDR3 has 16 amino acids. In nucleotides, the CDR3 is TGCGCCAGTGAACTCGGGACCCAAATTGGAGGAGAGACCCAGTACTTC. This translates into CASELGTQIGGETQYF.

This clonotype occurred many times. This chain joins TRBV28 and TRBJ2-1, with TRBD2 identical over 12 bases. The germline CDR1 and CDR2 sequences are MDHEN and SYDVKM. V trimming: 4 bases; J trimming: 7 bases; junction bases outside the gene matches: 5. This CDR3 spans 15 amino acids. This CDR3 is CASSSGGLAGNEQFF. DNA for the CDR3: TGTGCCAGCAGTTCTGGAGGACTAGCGGGGAATGAGCAGTTCTTC.

CDR3 protein: CASRDSTGDAYEQYF. The CDR3 DNA reads as TGTGCCAGCCGCGATTCAACGGGCGATGCCTACGAGCAGTACTTC. V usage is TRBV6-1 and J usage is TRBJ2-7, with D uncertain. The CDR3 has 15 residues. V gave up 8 bases and J gave up 2 bases, with 19 bases separating them. Germline V gene sequence: CDR1 MNHNS, CDR2 SASEGT.

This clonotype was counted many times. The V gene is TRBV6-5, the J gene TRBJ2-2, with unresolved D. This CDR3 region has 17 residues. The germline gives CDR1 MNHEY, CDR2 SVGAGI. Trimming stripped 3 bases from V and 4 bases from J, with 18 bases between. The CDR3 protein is CASSYFLGRPFTGELFF. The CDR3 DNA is TGTGCCAGCAGTTATTTTTTGGGCAGGCCATTCACCGGGGAGCTGTTTTTT.

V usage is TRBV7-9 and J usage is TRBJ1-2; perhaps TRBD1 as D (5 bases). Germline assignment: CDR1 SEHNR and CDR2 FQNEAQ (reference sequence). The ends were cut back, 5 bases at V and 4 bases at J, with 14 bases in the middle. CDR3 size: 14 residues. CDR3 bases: TGTGCCAGCAGCCTCCAGGGTATCGGCTATGGCTACACCTTC. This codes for CASSLQGIGYGYTF.

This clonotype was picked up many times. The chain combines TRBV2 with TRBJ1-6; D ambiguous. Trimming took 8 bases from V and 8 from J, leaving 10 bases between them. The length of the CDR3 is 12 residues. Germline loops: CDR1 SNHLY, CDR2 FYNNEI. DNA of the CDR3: TGTGCCAGCGCCGCTGGGTATTCACCCCTCCACTTT. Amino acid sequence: CASAAGYSPLHF.

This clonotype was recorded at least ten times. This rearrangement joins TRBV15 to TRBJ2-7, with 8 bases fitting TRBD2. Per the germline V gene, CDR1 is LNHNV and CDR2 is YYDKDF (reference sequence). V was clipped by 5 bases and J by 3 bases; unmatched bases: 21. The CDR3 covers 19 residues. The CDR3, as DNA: TGTGCCACCAGCGGCGGAGTGGGGAAAGCGGGGGAAGCTCTCTACGAGCAGTACTTC. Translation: CATSGGVGKAGEALYEQYF. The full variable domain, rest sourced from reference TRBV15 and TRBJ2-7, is DAMVIQNPRYQVTQFGKPVTLSCSQTLNHNVMYWYQQKSSQAPKLLFHYYDKDFNNEADTPDNFQSRRPNTSFCFLDIRSPGLGDTAMYLCATSGGVGKAGEALYEQYFGPGTRLTVT.

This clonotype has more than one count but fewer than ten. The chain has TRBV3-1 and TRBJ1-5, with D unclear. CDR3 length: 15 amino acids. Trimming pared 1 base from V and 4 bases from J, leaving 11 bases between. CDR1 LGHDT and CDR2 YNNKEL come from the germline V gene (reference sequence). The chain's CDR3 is CASSQVFTKNQPQHF. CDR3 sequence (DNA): TGTGCCAGCAGCCAAGTCTTTACTAAAAATCAGCCCCAGCATTTT.

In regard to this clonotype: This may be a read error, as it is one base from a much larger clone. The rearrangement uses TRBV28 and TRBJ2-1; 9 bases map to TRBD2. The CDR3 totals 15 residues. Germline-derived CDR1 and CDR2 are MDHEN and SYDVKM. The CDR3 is CASSLQLAGYNGQFF. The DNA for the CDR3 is TGTGCCAGCAGTTTACAACTAGCGGGCTACAATGGGCAGTTCTTC. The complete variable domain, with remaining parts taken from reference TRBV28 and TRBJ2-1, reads DVKVTQSSRYLVKRTGEKVFLECVQDMDHENMFWYRQDPGLGLRLIYFSYDVKMKEKGDIPEGYSVSREKKERFSLILESASTNQTSMYLCASSLQLAGYNGQFFGPGTRLTVL.

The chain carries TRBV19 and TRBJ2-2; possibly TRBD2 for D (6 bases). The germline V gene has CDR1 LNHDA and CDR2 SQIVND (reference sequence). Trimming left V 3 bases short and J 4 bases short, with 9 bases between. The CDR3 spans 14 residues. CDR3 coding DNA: TGTGCCAGTAGTATTTTCGGGGGCACCGGGGAGCTGTTTTTT. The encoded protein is CASSIFGGTGELFF.